One sample yielded the 10 T cell receptor beta chains listed below, sequenced in a study of blood T cell repertoires in COVID-19. Clones were sequenced by immunoSEQ multiplex PCR, and TCRdb holds only the in-frame ones, with some missing. This sample yields 250,000 or so clones, of which approximately 88% are seen a single time; 2.5% to 3.5% belongs to the top ten. The material sequenced was PBMCs or T cells enriched from blood (not recorded which). These receptors all stem from a woman in her 40s who had been exposed to COVID-19.

The V gene is TRBV5-4, the J gene TRBJ2-2; perhaps TRBD1 as D (6 bases). Germline CDR1 SGHNT, CDR2 YYREEE (reference sequence). The CDR3 is 14 residues long. Trimming stripped 5 bases from V and 0 bases from J, with 8 bases between. For the CDR3, the DNA is TGTGCCAGCAGGACAGGCGCGAACACCGGGGAGCTGTTTTTT. It translates to CASRTGANTGELFF.

V gene TRBV28 combines with J gene TRBJ2-3; D might be TRBD2 (7 bases). From germline, CDR1 is MDHEN and CDR2 SYDVKM. The CDR3 extends over 15 amino acids. The ends were cut back, 7 bases at V and 5 bases at J, with 19 bases in the middle. Written as DNA, the CDR3 is TGTGCCAGCACCTCAAGGGGGGGGTTTCAAGATACGCAGTATTTT. Protein sequence: CASTSRGGFQDTQYF.

V gene TRBV25-1 combines with J gene TRBJ1-5; D is perhaps TRBD1 (6 bases). V was trimmed by 6 bases and J by 7 bases, leaving 13 bases between them. CDR1 is MGHDK and CDR2 is SYGVNS in the germline V gene. The length of the CDR3 is 13 residues. The CDR3 DNA is TGTGCCAGCAGCGACAGGCGGGGGCAGCCCCAGCATTTT. This translates into CASSDRRGQPQHF.

A few counts support this clone. This sequence joins TRBV11-3 and TRBJ2-1; 7 bases align to TRBD1. CDR1 and CDR2 from the germline V gene are SGHNT and YENEEA. The CDR3 spans 14 residues. J gave up 7 bases and V 4 bases, and 7 bases lay outside the gene matches. The CDR3 reads CASSSSGQVNEQFF. As DNA, the CDR3 is TGTGCCAGCAGCTCGTCAGGACAGGTGAATGAGCAGTTCTTC.

The chain carries TRBV10-3 and TRBJ1-1; D not resolved. Germline values: CDR1 ENHRY, CDR2 SYGVKD. This CDR3 has 14 residues. Trimming left V 3 bases short and J 2 bases short, with 10 bases between. CDR3 sequence reads: CAISDEGPNTEAFF. In DNA form, the CDR3 reads TGTGCCATCAGTGACGAGGGCCCAAACACTGAAGCTTTCTTT.

The chain uses TRBV4-3 and TRBJ2-4; weak D call: TRBD1 (6 bases). Germline assignment: CDR1 LGHNA and CDR2 YSLEER. The CDR3 consists of 13 residues. Trimming removed 0 bases from V and 15 bases from J, with 15 bases in between. CDR3 in amino acids: CASSQDQGRLRYF. CDR3 sequence (DNA): TGCGCCAGCAGCCAAGATCAGGGGCGTCTTAGGTACTTC.

The chain recombines TRBV10-3 with TRBJ1-3; no firm D call. The germline CDR1 and CDR2 sequences are ENHRY and SYGVKD. Trimming removed 9 bases at V and 0 bases at J, with 12 bases between. This CDR3 is built from 14 residues. In nucleotides, the CDR3 is TGTGCCATTCAGCACAGAGACTCTGGAAACACCATATATTTT. Amino acids: CAIQHRDSGNTIYF.

This clone has only one observation. The rearrangement links TRBV11-3 to TRBJ1-2; 7 positions agree with TRBD1. The CDR3 has 15 residues. The V segment lost 4 bases and the J segment 3 bases; nucleotides outside the gene matches: 8. Germline CDR1 reads SGHNT; CDR2 reads YENEEA. CDR3 coding DNA: TGTGCCAGCAGCTCCACGACAGGGTCTGACTATGGCTACACCTTC. Translating it yields CASSSTTGSDYGYTF.

The chain links TRBV5-1 to TRBJ1-1; maybe TRBD1 (5 bases). Germline values: CDR1 SGHRS, CDR2 YFSETQ. Trimming removed 1 base from V and 0 bases from J, with 10 bases in between. The CDR3 has 15 residues. CDR3 region: CASSLQGNMNTEAFF. The CDR3 DNA reads as TGCGCCAGCAGCTTGCAGGGTAACATGAACACTGAAGCTTTCTTT.

This clone has just one count. The chain recombines TRBV2 with TRBJ2-7; the match to TRBD2 covers 13 bases. Germline loops: CDR1 SNHLY, CDR2 FYNNEI. The CDR3 length is 18 residues. V trimming: 1 base; J trimming: 4 bases; junction bases outside the gene matches: 10. CDR3 amino acids: CASSEGTSGRGGGYEQYV. CDR3 bases: TGTGCCAGCAGTGAAGGGACTAGCGGGAGAGGAGGGGGGTACGAGCAGTACGTC.